Below, 9 T cell receptor beta chains from the same sample are listed, as sequenced in a study of CD8+ T cells in alopecia areata. RNA was isolated and reverse transcribed to cDNA, the sequencing template. This table comes from immunoSEQ multiplex PCR, and its TCRdb copy is limited to in-frame clones, with some not included. In the table there are approximately 210,000 clones, about three fifths of which are singletons. Treatment indicated: oral pan-JAK inhibitor, 5-10 mg twice daily. The source material was CD4+ T cells sorted from blood, sampled at week 4, from a patient treated with tofacitinib. All receptors come from a human donor with alopecia areata.

This clone was counted only a few times. The genes are TRBV5-1 and TRBJ1-6, with 8 nucleotides matching TRBD1. Looked up from germline, CDR1 is SGHRS and CDR2 is YFSETQ. The junction had 7 bases not matched to a gene; V was cut back by 4 bases and J by 10 bases. CDR3 length: 14 amino acids. The CDR3 is CASSLDRAKSPLHF. The CDR3 DNA follows: TGCGCCAGCAGCCTGGACAGGGCCAAGTCACCCCTCCACTTT.

The chain links TRBV29-1 to TRBJ1-2, with TRBD1 matching 8 bases. The V gene's germline CDR1 is SQVTM and CDR2 ANQGSEA. J was trimmed by 7 bases and V by 4 bases; bases with no gene match: 11. This CDR3 spans 14 amino acids. CDR3 in DNA: TGCAGCGTTGGGGTTCAGGGGGCGCTGGCTGGCTACACCTTC. Its protein product is CSVGVQGALAGYTF. The full variable domain, its missing parts supplied by reference TRBV29-1 and TRBJ1-2, is SAVISQKPSRDICQRGTSLTIQCQVDSQVTMMFWYRQQPGQSLTLIATANQGSEATYESGFVIDKFPISRPNLTFSTLTVSNMSPEDSSIYLCSVGVQGALAGYTFGSGTRLTVV.

The chain links TRBV30 to TRBJ2-5, with a weak D call TRBD1 (5 bases). Trimming shortened V by 4 bases and J by 0 bases, and 15 bases separated the two germline ends. The CDR3 runs 15 residues. Germline CDR1 GTSNPN, CDR2 SVGIG (reference sequence). The CDR3 sequence: CAWIIRAGHQETQYF. The CDR3 DNA reads as TGTGCCTGGATTATAAGGGCAGGGCACCAAGAGACCCAGTACTTC.

This rearrangement joins TRBV7-2 to TRBJ2-3; D is unresolved. Germline-derived CDR1 and CDR2 are SGHTA and FQGNSA. The CDR3 has 15 amino acids. The V and J ends lost 0 bases and 1 base respectively, with 8 bases between them. The CDR3 coding sequence is TGTGCCAGCAGCTTAGCGATCCCGGGCACAGATACGCAGTATTTT. Its translation: CASSLAIPGTDTQYF. Based on the CDR3 plus reference TRBV7-2 and TRBJ2-3, the full variable domain is GAGVSQSPSNKVTEKGKDVELRCDPISGHTALYWYRQSLGQGLEFLIYFQGNSAPDKSGLPSDRFSAERTGGSVSTLTIQRTQQEDSAVYLCASSLAIPGTDTQYFGPGTRLTVL.

The chain uses TRBV6-6 and TRBJ1-2; a weak D match, TRBD1 (5 bases). With 2 bases removed from V and 8 bases from J, the gap between germline ends came to 18 bases. Germline loops: CDR1 MNHNY, CDR2 SVGAGI (reference sequence). The CDR3 totals 15 residues. The CDR3 reads CASSYKLMRTIGYTF. CDR3 DNA sequence: TGTGCCAGCAGTTACAAATTAATGAGGACAATCGGCTACACCTTC.

Concerning this clone: At one boundary the junction diverges from the germline segment, which might be a read error. The rearrangement uses TRBV2 and TRBJ2-7; 7 bases map to TRBD1. The CDR3 contains 15 residues. Germline V gives CDR1 SNHLY, CDR2 FYNNEI. CDR3 sequence (DNA): TGCGCCAGCACCCTCACCGGGACAGAGTCCTACGAGCAGTACTTC. Protein: CASTLTGTESYEQYF.

V and J are TRBV9 and TRBJ2-4; D remains unclear. The V end was cut by 0 bases, the J end by 10 bases, with 8 bases between. CDR1 and CDR2 from the germline V gene are SGDLS and YYNGEE. The CDR3 has 12 residues. The CDR3 sequence is CASSVAWRIQYF. The DNA for the CDR3 is TGTGCCAGCAGCGTAGCTTGGAGAATTCAGTACTTC.

This clone was found a few times. V gene TRBV5-6 combines with J gene TRBJ1-1; D is unclear. Germline-derived CDR1 and CDR2 are SGHDT and YYEEEE. The V end lost 0 bases, the J end lost 5 bases, and 8 bases lay between the germline ends. The CDR3 length is 13 residues. The CDR3 DNA follows: TGTGCCAGCAGCTTGGTTACCGGGACTGAAGCTTTCTTT. Translated: CASSLVTGTEAFF.

The rearrangement links TRBV7-2 to TRBJ2-1, with D perhaps TRBD1 (5 bases). The CDR3 length is 18 residues. Germline V CDR1 and CDR2: SGHTA, FQGNSA. The V end was cut by 4 bases, the J end by 0 bases, with 19 bases between. The CDR3 is CASSSLQGGYYSYNEQFF. CDR3 bases: TGTGCCAGCAGCTCCCTGCAGGGTGGTTATTACTCCTACAATGAGCAGTTCTTC.